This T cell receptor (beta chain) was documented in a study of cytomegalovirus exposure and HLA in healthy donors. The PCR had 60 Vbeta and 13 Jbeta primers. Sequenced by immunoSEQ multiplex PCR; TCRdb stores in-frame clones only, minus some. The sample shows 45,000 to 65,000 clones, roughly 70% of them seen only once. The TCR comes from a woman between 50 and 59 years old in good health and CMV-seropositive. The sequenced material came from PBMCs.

The CDR3 bases are TGTGCCAGCAGCGTCCTTTCCGGGGGCTATGGCTACACCTTC. This gives the protein CASSVLSGGYGYTF. The chain has TRBV9 and TRBJ1-2, with D possibly being TRBD1 (5 bases). Trimming shortened V by 2 bases and J by 4 bases, and 12 bases separated the two germline ends. The CDR3 covers 14 residues. Germline V gene sequence: CDR1 SGDLS, CDR2 YYNGEE.